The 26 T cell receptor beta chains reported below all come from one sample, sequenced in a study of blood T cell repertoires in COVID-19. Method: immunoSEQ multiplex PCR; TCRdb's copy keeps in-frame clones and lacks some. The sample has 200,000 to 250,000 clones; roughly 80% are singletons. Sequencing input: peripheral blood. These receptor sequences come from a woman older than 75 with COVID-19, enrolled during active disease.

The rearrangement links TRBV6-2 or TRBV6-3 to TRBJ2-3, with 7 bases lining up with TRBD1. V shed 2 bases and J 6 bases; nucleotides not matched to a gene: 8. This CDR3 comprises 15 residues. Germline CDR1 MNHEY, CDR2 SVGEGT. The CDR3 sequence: CASSYDLQGYDTQYF. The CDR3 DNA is TGTGCCAGCAGTTACGATCTACAGGGGTACGATACGCAGTATTTT.

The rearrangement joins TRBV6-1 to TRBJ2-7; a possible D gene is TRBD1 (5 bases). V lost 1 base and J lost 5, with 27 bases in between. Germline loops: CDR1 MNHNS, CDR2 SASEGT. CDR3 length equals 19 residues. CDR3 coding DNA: TGTGCCAGCAGTGAAGGAACAGGCTTGATTTCTATTCGGTACGACGAGCAGTACTTC. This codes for CASSEGTGLISIRYDEQYF.

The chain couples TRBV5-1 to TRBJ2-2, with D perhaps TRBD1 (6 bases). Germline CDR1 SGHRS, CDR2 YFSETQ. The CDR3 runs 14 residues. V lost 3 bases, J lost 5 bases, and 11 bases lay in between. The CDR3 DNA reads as TGCGCCAGCAGCTCGGACAGTCTTACCGGGGAGCTGTTTTTT. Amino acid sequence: CASSSDSLTGELFF.

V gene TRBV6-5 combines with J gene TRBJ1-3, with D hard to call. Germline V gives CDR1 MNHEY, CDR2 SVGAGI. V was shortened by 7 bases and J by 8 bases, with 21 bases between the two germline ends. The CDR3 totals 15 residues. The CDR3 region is CASKREGLGIDTIYF. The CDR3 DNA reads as TGTGCCAGCAAGAGGGAAGGATTAGGGATCGACACCATATATTTT.

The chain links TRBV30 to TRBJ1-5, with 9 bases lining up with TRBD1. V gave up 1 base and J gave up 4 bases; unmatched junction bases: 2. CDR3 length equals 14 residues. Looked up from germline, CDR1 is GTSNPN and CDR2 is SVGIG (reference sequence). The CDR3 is CAWSGDRVNQPQHF. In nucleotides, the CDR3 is TGTGCCTGGAGTGGGGACAGGGTGAATCAGCCCCAGCATTTT.

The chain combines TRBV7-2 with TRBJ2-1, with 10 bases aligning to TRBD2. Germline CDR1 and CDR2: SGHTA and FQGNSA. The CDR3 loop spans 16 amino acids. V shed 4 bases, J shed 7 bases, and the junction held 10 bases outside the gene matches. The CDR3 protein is CASSSLLTSGINEQFF. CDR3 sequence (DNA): TGTGCCAGCAGCTCCCTCTTAACTAGCGGGATTAATGAGCAGTTCTTC.

The CDR3 nucleotides read TGTGCCTGGAGTCCGGGATCCAATCAGCCCCAGCATTTT. Translation: CAWSPGSNQPQHF. This rearrangement joins TRBV30 to TRBJ1-5; no clear D. The CDR3 consists of 13 residues. V gave up 2 bases and J gave up 3 bases, with 8 bases separating them. Germline CDR1 and CDR2: GTSNPN and SVGIG (reference sequence).

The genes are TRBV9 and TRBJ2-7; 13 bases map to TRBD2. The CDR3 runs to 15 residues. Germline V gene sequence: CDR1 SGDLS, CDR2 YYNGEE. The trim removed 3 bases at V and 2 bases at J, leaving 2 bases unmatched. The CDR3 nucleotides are TGTGCCAGCAGCGAGGGACTAGCGGGGCCCTACGAGCAGTACTTC. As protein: CASSEGLAGPYEQYF.

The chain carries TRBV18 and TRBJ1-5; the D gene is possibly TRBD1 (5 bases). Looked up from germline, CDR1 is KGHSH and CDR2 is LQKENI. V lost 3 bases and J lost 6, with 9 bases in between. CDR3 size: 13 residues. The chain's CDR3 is CASSPGEGQPQHF. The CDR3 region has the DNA TGTGCCAGCTCACCGGGGGAGGGTCAGCCCCAGCATTTT.

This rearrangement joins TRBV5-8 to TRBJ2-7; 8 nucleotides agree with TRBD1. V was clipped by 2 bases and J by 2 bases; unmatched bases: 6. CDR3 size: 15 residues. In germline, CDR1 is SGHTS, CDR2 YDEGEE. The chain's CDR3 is CASSFSGTGAYEQYF. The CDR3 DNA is TGTGCCAGCAGCTTTTCCGGGACAGGAGCCTACGAGCAGTACTTC.

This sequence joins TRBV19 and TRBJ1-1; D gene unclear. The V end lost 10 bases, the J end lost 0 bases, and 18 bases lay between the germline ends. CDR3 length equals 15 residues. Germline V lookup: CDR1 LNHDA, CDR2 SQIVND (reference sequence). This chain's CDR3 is CATQRPGFMNTEAFF. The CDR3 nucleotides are TGTGCCACACAACGTCCCGGGTTTATGAACACTGAAGCTTTCTTT.

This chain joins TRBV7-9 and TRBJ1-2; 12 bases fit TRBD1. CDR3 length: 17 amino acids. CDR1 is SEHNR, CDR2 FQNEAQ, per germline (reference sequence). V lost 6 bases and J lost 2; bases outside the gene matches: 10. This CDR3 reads CASSSPGQGAINYGYTF. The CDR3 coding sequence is TGTGCCAGCAGTTCTCCGGGACAGGGGGCGATAAACTATGGCTACACCTTC.

Here the CDR3 reads CAWSVRGGDFSAEQYF. In nucleotides, the CDR3 is TGTGCCTGGAGTGTACGGGGGGGAGATTTTAGCGCCGAGCAGTACTTC. This chain links TRBV30 with TRBJ2-7; TRBD2 matches at 8 bases. The CDR3 sequence is 16 residues long. The V gene's germline CDR1 is GTSNPN and CDR2 SVGIG (reference sequence). The junction had 13 bases not matched to a gene; V was cut back by 0 bases and J by 6 bases.

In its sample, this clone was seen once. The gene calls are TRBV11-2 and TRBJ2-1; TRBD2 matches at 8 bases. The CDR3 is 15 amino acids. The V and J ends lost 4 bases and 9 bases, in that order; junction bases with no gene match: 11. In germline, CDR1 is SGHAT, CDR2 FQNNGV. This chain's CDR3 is CASSSTGTREGEQFF. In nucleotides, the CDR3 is TGTGCCAGCAGCTCCACCGGGACTAGAGAAGGTGAGCAGTTCTTC.

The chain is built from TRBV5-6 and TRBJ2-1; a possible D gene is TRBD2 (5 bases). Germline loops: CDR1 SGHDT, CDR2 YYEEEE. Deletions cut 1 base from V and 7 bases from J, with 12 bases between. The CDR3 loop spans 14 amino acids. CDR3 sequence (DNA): TGTGCCAGCAGCTTGTTGAGCGGATCGAATGAGCAGTTCTTC. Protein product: CASSLLSGSNEQFF.

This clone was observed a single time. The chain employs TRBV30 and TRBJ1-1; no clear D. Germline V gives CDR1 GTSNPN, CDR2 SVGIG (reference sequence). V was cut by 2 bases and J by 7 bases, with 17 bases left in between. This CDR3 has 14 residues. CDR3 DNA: TGTGCCTGGAGTCCCATTGCCCTGAGCGGTGAAGCTTTCTTT. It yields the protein CAWSPIALSGEAFF. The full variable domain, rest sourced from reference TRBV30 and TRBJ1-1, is SQTIHQWPATLVQPVGSPLSLECTVEGTSNPNLYWYRQAAGRGLQLLFYSVGIGQISSEVPQNLSASRPQDRQFILSSKKLLLSDSGFYLCAWSPIALSGEAFFGQGTRLTVV.

DNA for the CDR3: TGTGCCAGCAGCCGAGCCGGGGACACCGGGGAGCTGTTTTTT. This sequence encodes CASSRAGDTGELFF. The chain uses TRBV7-9 and TRBJ2-2; tentative D call: TRBD2 (5 bases). The germline V gene has CDR1 SEHNR and CDR2 FQNEAQ (reference sequence). V lost 5 bases and J lost 3, with 10 bases in between. The CDR3 consists of 14 residues.

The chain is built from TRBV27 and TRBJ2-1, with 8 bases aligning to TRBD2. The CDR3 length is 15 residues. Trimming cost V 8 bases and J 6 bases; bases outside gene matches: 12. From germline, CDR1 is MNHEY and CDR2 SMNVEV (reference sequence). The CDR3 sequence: CASGLAGFFRNEQFF. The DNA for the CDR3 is TGTGCCAGCGGCTTAGCGGGATTTTTCCGCAATGAGCAGTTCTTC.

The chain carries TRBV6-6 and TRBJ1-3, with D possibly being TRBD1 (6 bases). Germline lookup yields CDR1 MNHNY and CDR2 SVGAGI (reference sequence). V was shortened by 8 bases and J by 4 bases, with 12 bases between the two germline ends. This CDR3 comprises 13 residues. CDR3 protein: CASAGAGGNTIYF. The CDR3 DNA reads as TGTGCCAGCGCAGGGGCGGGCGGAAACACCATATATTTT.

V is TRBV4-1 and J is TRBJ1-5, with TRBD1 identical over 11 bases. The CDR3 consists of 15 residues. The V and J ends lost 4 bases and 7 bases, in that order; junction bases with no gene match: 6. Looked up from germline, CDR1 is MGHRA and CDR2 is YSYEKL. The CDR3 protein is CASSLGQGARQPQHF. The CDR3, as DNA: TGCGCCAGCAGCCTCGGACAGGGGGCACGGCAGCCCCAGCATTTT.

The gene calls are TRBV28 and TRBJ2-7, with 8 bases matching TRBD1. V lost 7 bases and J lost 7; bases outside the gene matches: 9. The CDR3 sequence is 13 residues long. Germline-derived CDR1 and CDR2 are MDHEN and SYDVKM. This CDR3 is CASNQDRVREQYF. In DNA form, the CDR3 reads TGTGCCAGCAATCAGGACAGGGTTCGAGAGCAGTACTTC. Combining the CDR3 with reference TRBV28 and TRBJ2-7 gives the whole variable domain DVKVTQSSRYLVKRTGEKVFLECVQDMDHENMFWYRQDPGLGLRLIYFSYDVKMKEKGDIPEGYSVSREKKERFSLILESASTNQTSMYLCASNQDRVREQYFGPGTRLTVT.

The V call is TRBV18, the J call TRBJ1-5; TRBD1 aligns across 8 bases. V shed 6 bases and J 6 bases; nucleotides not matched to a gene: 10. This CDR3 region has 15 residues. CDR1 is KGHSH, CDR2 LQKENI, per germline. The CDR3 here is CASSAVTGAFQPQHF. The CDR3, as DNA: TGTGCCAGCTCGGCGGTGACAGGGGCTTTTCAGCCCCAGCATTTT.

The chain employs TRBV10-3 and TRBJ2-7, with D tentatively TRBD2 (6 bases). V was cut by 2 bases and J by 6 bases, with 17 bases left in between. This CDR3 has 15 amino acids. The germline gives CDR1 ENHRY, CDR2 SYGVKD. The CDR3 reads CAISEGGSGSREQYF. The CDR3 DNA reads TGTGCCATCAGTGAGGGGGGGTCGGGCAGTCGCGAGCAGTACTTC.

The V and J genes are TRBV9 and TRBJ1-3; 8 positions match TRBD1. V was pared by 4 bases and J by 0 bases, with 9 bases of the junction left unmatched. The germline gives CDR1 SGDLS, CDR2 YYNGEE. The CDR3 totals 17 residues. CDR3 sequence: CASSPETGAISGNTIYF. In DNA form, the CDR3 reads TGTGCCAGCAGCCCAGAGACAGGGGCCATCTCTGGAAACACCATATATTTT. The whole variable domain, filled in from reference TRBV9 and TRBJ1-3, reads DSGVTQTPKHLITATGQRVTLRCSPRSGDLSVYWYQQSLDQGLQFLIQYYNGEERAKGNILERFSAQQFPDLHSELNLSSLELGDSALYFCASSPETGAISGNTIYFGEGSWLTVV.

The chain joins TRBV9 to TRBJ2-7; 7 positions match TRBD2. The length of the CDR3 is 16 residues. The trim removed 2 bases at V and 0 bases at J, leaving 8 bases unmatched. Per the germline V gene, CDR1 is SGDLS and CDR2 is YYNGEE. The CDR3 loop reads CASSVLASGYSYEQYF. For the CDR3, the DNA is TGTGCCAGCAGCGTTTTGGCTAGCGGATACTCCTACGAGCAGTACTTC.

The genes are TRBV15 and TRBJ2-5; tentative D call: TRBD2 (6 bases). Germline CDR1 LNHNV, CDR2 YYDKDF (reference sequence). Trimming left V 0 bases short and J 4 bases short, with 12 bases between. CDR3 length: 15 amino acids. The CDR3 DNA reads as TGTGCCACCAGCAGAGAGAAGGGGAGGCGAGAGACCCAGTACTTC. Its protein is CATSREKGRRETQYF.